Presented here are 19 T cell receptor beta chains from one specimen sequenced in a study of blood T cell repertoires in COVID-19. Generated by immunoSEQ multiplex PCR, the TCRdb table keeps only in-frame clones and is missing some. The sample gives 100,000 or so clones, approximately 88% of which show up once; less than 5% is in the top ten. Sequences were obtained from peripheral blood. The source of these receptors is a human donor in a cohort sampled during active COVID-19.

The CDR3 sequence: CASSRLAGANTGELFF. DNA of the CDR3: TGTGCCAGCAGCCGACTAGCGGGGGCGAACACCGGGGAGCTGTTTTTT. The V call is TRBV9, the J call TRBJ2-2, with 12 bases fitting TRBD2. Germline CDR1 and CDR2: SGDLS and YYNGEE. The CDR3 contains 16 residues. The V gene end was trimmed by 4 bases and the J gene end by 0 bases; junction bases not matched to a gene: 1. The full variable domain, rest sourced from reference TRBV9 and TRBJ2-2, is DSGVTQTPKHLITATGQRVTLRCSPRSGDLSVYWYQQSLDQGLQFLIQYYNGEERAKGNILERFSAQQFPDLHSELNLSSLELGDSALYFCASSRLAGANTGELFFGEGSRLTVL.

This chain connects TRBV18 to TRBJ2-3, with TRBD2 matching over 7 bases. Unmatched junction bases numbered 10, after V lost 3 bases and J lost 1 base. This CDR3 contains 17 residues. Germline V gene sequence: CDR1 KGHSH, CDR2 LQKENI. The CDR3 DNA follows: TGTGCCAGCTCACCCGTTGCTATGGCGGGGGGCACAGATACGCAGTATTTT. It translates to CASSPVAMAGGTDTQYF.

This chain connects TRBV11-2 to TRBJ2-5, with D possibly being TRBD2 (6 bases). CDR3 length equals 15 residues. Trimming shortened V by 1 base and J by 1 base, and 10 bases separated the two germline ends. Per germline, CDR1 SGHAT and CDR2 FQNNGV. CDR3 nucleotides: TGTGCCAGCAGCTTAGGTGGCGGGATCCAAGAGACCCAGTACTTC. Its protein is CASSLGGGIQETQYF.

This clone was detected only a few times. This chain links TRBV4-1 with TRBJ1-6; D not resolved. Per germline, CDR1 MGHRA and CDR2 YSYEKL. CDR3 length: 16 amino acids. The V end lost 0 bases, the J end lost 8 bases, and 14 bases lay between the germline ends. The CDR3 sequence is CASSQDPAGGHSPLHF. The CDR3 DNA follows: TGCGCCAGCAGCCAAGATCCGGCCGGAGGGCATTCACCCCTCCACTTT.

Written as DNA, the CDR3 is TGTGCCAGCAGCCGAGGGACAGCTGGTAACACCGGGGAGCTGTTTTTT. The encoded protein is CASSRGTAGNTGELFF. The gene calls are TRBV3-1 (or the pseudogene TRBV3-2) and TRBJ2-2, with 7 bases matching TRBD1. This CDR3 comprises 16 residues. CDR1 LGHDT and CDR2 YNNKEL come from the germline V gene (reference sequence). Losses at the gene ends were 4 bases for V and 2 bases for J; bases not matched to a gene: 7.

The chain's CDR3 is CASSVSQGGRLYGYTF. The CDR3 DNA sequence: TGTGCCAGCAGTGTCAGCCAGGGGGGACGACTTTATGGCTACACCTTC. The V and J genes are TRBV6-1 and TRBJ1-2; 7 nucleotides align to TRBD1. CDR1 and CDR2 (germline): MNHNS, SASEGT. V shed 4 bases, J shed 5 bases, and the junction held 13 bases outside the gene matches. The CDR3 is made up of 16 amino acids.

The genes are TRBV23-1 and TRBJ2-7, with a tentative D call TRBD1 (6 bases). TRBV23-1 is an open reading frame whose function is uncertain. V was cut by 0 bases and J by 5 bases, with 14 bases left in between. The CDR3 contains 15 residues. This CDR3 is CASSQSSQGRNEQYF. The CDR3 nucleotides are TGCGCCAGCAGTCAATCGTCCCAGGGGCGGAACGAGCAGTACTTC.

This chain uses TRBV11-2 with TRBJ2-1; D possibly corresponds to TRBD1 (5 bases). CDR3 size: 13 residues. Trimming shortened V by 0 bases and J by 9 bases, and 9 bases separated the two germline ends. Looked up from germline, CDR1 is SGHAT and CDR2 is FQNNGV. Here the CDR3 DNA reads TGTGCCAGCAGCTTAGATCGCAGGGTTGAGCAGTTCTTC. Amino acid sequence: CASSLDRRVEQFF.

The chain couples TRBV7-8 to TRBJ2-3; TRBD1 aligns across 11 bases. V was pared by 2 bases and J by 2 bases, with 21 bases of the junction left unmatched. The germline V gene encodes CDR1 SGHVS and CDR2 FQNEAQ. The CDR3 extends over 22 amino acids. CDR3 protein: CASSLTFGEAGPDRGPTDTQYF. The CDR3 DNA sequence: TGTGCCAGCAGCTTAACCTTTGGGGAGGCGGGGCCGGACAGGGGGCCCACAGATACGCAGTATTTT. Together with reference TRBV7-8 and TRBJ2-3, the CDR3 gives the full variable domain: GAGVSQSPRYKVAKRGQDVALRCDPISGHVSLFWYQQALGQGPEFLTYFQNEAQLDKSGLPSDRFFAERPEGSVSTLKIQRTQQEDSAVYLCASSLTFGEAGPDRGPTDTQYFGPGTRLTVL.

The rearrangement uses TRBV5-4 and TRBJ2-1; TRBD1 aligns across 10 bases. Trimming took 0 bases from V and 6 from J; bases not matched to a gene: 3. The germline gives CDR1 SGHNT, CDR2 YYREEE (reference sequence). The length of the CDR3 is 15 residues. CDR3 sequence: CASSLGQGAINEQFF. CDR3 sequence (DNA): TGTGCCAGCAGCTTGGGACAGGGGGCAATCAATGAGCAGTTCTTC.

The chain is built from TRBV6-5 and TRBJ2-2; no definite D call. Germline-derived CDR1 and CDR2 are MNHEY and SVGAGI. Trimming cost V 2 bases and J 6 bases, with 7 bases left between them. This CDR3 contains 13 residues. DNA of the CDR3: TGTGCCAGCAGTTACCCCGGTGCCGGGGAGCTGTTTTTT. Translation gives CASSYPGAGELFF.

The rearrangement uses TRBV28 and TRBJ2-7; TRBD2 aligns across 13 bases. V was pared by 2 bases and J by 5 bases, with 15 bases of the junction left unmatched. The CDR3 length is 19 residues. Germline-derived CDR1 and CDR2 are MDHEN and SYDVKM. The CDR3 DNA is TGTGCCAGCAGTTTAAGAGGACGACTAGCGGGGGGTCTTGTCCACGAGCAGTACTTC. This translates into CASSLRGRLAGGLVHEQYF.

V is TRBV11-2 and J is TRBJ1-2; TRBD1 is a possible D gene (6 bases). Trimming left V 1 base short and J 5 bases short, with 11 bases between. The CDR3 extends over 14 amino acids. The germline CDR1 and CDR2 sequences are SGHAT and FQNNGV. The CDR3 DNA is TGTGCCAGCAGCTTAGCAGGGGATCGGTATGGCTACACCTTC. It yields the protein CASSLAGDRYGYTF.

The chain employs TRBV19 and TRBJ1-4; D remains unclear. Trimming cost V 2 bases and J 0 bases, with 10 bases left between them. CDR1 and CDR2 from the germline V gene are LNHDA and SQIVND (reference sequence). CDR3 size: 16 residues. CDR3 DNA: TGTGCCAGTAGTATAATCGCGGGAGCAACTAATGAAAAACTGTTTTTT. This sequence encodes CASSIIAGATNEKLFF.

The CDR3 DNA follows: TGTGCCAGCAGTGACTGGCGGGGGGGCGTGAAGACCCAGTACTTC. Amino acid sequence: CASSDWRGGVKTQYF. The chain uses TRBV2 and TRBJ2-5; TRBD2 matches at 9 bases. The germline V gene encodes CDR1 SNHLY and CDR2 FYNNEI. The CDR3 extends over 15 amino acids. V dropped 3 bases and J dropped 6; count of bases not matched to a gene: 8.

This clone was picked up one time. The chain carries TRBV3-1 (or the pseudogene TRBV3-2) and TRBJ1-2, with D possibly TRBD1 on 5 matching bases. The CDR3 runs 14 residues. The V and J ends lost 5 bases and 8 bases respectively, with 18 bases between them. Germline V gene sequence: CDR1 LGHDT, CDR2 YNNKEL (reference sequence). CDR3 amino acids: CASSTRDFILGYTF. Here the CDR3 DNA reads TGTGCCAGCAGCACCCGGGACTTTATATTAGGCTACACCTTC.

CDR3 nucleotides: TGCGCCAGCACCATGGGACAGGCCTCTAACTATGGCTACACCTTC. It is translated as CASTMGQASNYGYTF. The chain is built from TRBV4-1 and TRBJ1-2; 8 nucleotides align to TRBD1. The CDR3 extends over 15 amino acids. The germline CDR1 and CDR2 sequences are MGHRA and YSYEKL. Trimming cost V 7 bases and J 0 bases; bases outside gene matches: 7.

The CDR3 sequence is CASSDSKWAPGTYDTQYF. In DNA, the CDR3 is TGTGCCAGCAGTGACTCGAAGTGGGCCCCAGGGACATACGATACGCAGTATTTT. The chain uses TRBV6-4 and TRBJ2-3; D might be TRBD1 (6 bases). Looked up from germline, CDR1 is MRHNA and CDR2 is SNTAGT. The CDR3 totals 18 residues. With 0 bases removed from V and 6 bases from J, the gap between germline ends came to 22 bases.

The rearrangement joins TRBV15 to TRBJ2-3; D call uncertain. The CDR3 covers 15 residues. Germline CDR1 reads LNHNV; CDR2 reads YYDKDF (reference sequence). V was trimmed by 1 base and J by 1 base, leaving 9 bases between them. The CDR3 is CATSRGSVGTDTQYF. In nucleotides, the CDR3 is TGTGCCACCAGCAGAGGGAGTGTGGGCACAGATACGCAGTATTTT. Based on the CDR3 plus reference TRBV15 and TRBJ2-3, the full variable domain is DAMVIQNPRYQVTQFGKPVTLSCSQTLNHNVMYWYQQKSSQAPKLLFHYYDKDFNNEADTPDNFQSRRPNTSFCFLDIRSPGLGDTAMYLCATSRGSVGTDTQYFGPGTRLTVL.